This T cell receptor beta chain was documented in a study of response to subunit inactivated influenza vaccine. Study outcomes and limitations: Authors suggested seasonal influenza vaccinations each recruit few new T cells.

Only a few counts were recorded for this clonotype. Its specificity is not known. Germline CDR1 and CDR2: SGHRS and YFSETQ. The length of the CDR3 is 16 residues. V was cut by 4 bases and J by 1 base, with 16 bases left in between. Each CDR3 protein gets one entry after TCRdb re-called the RT-PCR reads with MiXCR. The profile shows about 500,000 distinct CDR3 sequences, 10% to 15% of them singletons. Here the sequenced sample was PBMCs from blood, taken roughly 45 days after vaccination. The sequence was obtained from a man over 45 who received an inactivated influenza vaccine. The chain recombines TRBV5-1 with TRBJ2-3; a possible D gene is TRBD1 (6 bases). The DNA of the CDR3 is TGCGCCAGCAGCCTCCAGGGGAGACGGGGCACAGATACGCAGTATTTT. Residues: CASSLQGRRGTDTQYF.